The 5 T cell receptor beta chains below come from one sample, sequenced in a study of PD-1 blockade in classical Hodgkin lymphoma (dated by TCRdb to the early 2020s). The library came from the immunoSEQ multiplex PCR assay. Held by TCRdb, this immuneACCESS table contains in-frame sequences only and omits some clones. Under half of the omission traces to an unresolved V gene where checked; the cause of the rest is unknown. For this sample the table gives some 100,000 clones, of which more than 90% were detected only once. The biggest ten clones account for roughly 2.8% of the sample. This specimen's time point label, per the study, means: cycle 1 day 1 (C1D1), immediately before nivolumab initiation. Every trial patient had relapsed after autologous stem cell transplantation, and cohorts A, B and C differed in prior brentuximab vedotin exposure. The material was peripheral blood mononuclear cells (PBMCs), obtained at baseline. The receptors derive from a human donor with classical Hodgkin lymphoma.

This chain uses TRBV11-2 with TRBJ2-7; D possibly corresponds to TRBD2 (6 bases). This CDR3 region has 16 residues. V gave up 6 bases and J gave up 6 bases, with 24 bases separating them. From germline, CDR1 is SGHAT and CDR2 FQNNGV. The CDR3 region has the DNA TGTGCCAGCAGTAAAGGGGTTGGGCAGGTGGGGGGCGAGCAGTACTTC. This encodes CASSKGVGQVGGEQYF.

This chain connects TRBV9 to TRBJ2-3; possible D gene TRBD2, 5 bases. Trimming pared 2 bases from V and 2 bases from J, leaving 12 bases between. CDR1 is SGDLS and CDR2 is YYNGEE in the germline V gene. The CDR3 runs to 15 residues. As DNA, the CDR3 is TGTGCCAGCAGCGTCTTAGCGAGATACACAGATACGCAGTATTTT. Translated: CASSVLARYTDTQYF. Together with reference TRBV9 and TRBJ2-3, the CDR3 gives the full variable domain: DSGVTQTPKHLITATGQRVTLRCSPRSGDLSVYWYQQSLDQGLQFLIQYYNGEERAKGNILERFSAQQFPDLHSELNLSSLELGDSALYFCASSVLARYTDTQYFGPGTRLTVL.

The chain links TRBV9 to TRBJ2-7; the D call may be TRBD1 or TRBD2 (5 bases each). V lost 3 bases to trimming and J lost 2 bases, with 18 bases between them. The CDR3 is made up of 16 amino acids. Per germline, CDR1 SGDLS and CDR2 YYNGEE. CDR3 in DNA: TGTGCCAGCAGCGCGGGGCGCGACAATAAGCCCTACGAGCAGTACTTC. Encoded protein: CASSAGRDNKPYEQYF.

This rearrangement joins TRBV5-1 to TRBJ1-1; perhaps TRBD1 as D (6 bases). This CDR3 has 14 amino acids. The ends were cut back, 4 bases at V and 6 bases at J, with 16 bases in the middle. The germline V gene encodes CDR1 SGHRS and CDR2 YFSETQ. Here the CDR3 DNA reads TGCGCCAGCAGCGACTACACAGGGCCCCCTGAAGCTTTCTTT. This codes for CASSDYTGPPEAFF.

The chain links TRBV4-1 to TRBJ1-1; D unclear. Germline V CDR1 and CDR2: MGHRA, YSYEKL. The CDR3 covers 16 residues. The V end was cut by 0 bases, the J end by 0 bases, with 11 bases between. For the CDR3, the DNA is TGCGCCAGCAGCCAAGATCATACAGCGGTGAACACTGAAGCTTTCTTT. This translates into CASSQDHTAVNTEAFF.